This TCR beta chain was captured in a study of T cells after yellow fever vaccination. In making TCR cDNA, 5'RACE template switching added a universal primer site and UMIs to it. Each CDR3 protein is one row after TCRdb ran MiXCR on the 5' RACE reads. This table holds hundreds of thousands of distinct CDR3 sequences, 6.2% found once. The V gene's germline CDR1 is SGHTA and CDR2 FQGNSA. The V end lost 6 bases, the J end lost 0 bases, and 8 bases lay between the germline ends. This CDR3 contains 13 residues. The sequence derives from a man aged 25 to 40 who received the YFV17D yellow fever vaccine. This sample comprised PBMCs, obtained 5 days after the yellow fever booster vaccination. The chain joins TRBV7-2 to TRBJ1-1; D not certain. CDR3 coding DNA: TGTGCCAGCAGAGCCAGTCTGAACACTGAAGCTTTCTTT. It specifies CASRASLNTEAFF.